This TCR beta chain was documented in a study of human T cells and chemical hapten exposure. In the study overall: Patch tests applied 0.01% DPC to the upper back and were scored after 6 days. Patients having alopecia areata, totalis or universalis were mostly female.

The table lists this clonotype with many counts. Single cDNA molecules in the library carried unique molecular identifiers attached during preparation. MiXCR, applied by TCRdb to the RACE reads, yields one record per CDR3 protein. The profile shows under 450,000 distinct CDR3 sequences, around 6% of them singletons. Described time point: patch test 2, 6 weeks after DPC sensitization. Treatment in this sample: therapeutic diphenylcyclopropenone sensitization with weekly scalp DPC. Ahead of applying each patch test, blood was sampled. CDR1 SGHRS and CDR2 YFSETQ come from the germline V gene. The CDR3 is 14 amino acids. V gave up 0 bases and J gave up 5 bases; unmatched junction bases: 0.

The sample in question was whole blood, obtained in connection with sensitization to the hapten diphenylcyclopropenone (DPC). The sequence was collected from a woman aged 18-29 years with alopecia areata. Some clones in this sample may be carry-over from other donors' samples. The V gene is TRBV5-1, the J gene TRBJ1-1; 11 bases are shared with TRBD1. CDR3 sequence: CASSLGDRGTEAFF. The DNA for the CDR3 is TGCGCCAGCAGCTTGGGGGACAGGGGGACTGAAGCTTTCTTT.